This T cell receptor beta chain is from a study of blood T cell repertoires in COVID-19. Study as a whole: The analysed material was cDNA or gDNA that came from T cells, B-cell-depleted T cells, or PBMCs.

In the original analysis: Reference gene primer amplification in the assay estimated nucleated cell counts. Profiled with immunoSEQ multiplex PCR; TCRdb holds only in-frame clones, not every one. The V and J calls and the clone size are those of that table, but D and trimming were determined from the DNA. The table includes more than 150,000 clones, around 79% detected once. This CDR3 has 15 amino acids. The junction had 8 bases not matched to a gene; V was cut back by 9 bases and J by 2 bases. Germline V gene lookup returns CDR1 LNHDA and CDR2 SQIVND (reference sequence). The TCR originated in a woman aged 70-85 years with acute or convalescent COVID-19. Sample: peripheral blood. The chain has TRBV19 and TRBJ1-5; 9 bases fit TRBD1. The CDR3 reads CASSRDREGNQPQHF. CDR3 coding DNA: TGTGCCAGCTCCCGGGACAGGGAAGGCAATCAGCCCCAGCATTTT.